Following are 19 T cell receptor beta chains from one sample sequenced in a study of early T cells in non-severe SARS-CoV-2 infection. TCRdb reanalysed the 5' RACE reads using MiXCR and keeps one entry per CDR3 protein. The top ten clones hold around an eighth of a sample with 40,000 or so distinct CDR3 sequences, 6.1% of them seen once. Sequenced sample: whole blood. The receptors were gathered from an adult who was a healthcare worker with PCR-confirmed SARS-CoV-2 infection or an uninfected control (not recorded which).

This clonotype was observed at least ten times. The chain is built from TRBV11-2 and TRBJ2-5; D uncertain. The CDR3 length is 15 residues. Germline CDR1 is SGHAT and CDR2 is FQNNGV. The ends were cut back, 4 bases at V and 5 bases at J, with 17 bases in the middle. CDR3 nucleotides: TGTGCCAGCAGCTCCCGACAAGCCGGACGGGAGACCCAGTACTTC. Translating gives CASSSRQAGRETQYF.

This clonotype was seen only a few times. The rearrangement links TRBV28 to TRBJ2-3; D is uncertain. The CDR3 has 12 residues. Germline loops: CDR1 MDHEN, CDR2 SYDVKM. V was pared by 8 bases and J by 3 bases, with 9 bases between. CDR3 DNA: TGTGCCAGCGCCGCTGGAACAGATACGCAGTATTTT. This encodes CASAAGTDTQYF.

A remark on this clonotype: A read error may be the cause here, since a much bigger clone is one base away. The genes are TRBV12-3 or TRBV12-4 and TRBJ2-2, with D perhaps TRBD2 (6 bases). This CDR3 is built from 15 residues. The V end was cut by 3 bases, the J end by 6 bases, with 14 bases between. The CDR3 region has the DNA TGTGCCAGCAGTTTCGGGAGATTGAAAGCCGGGGAGCTGTTTTTT. Protein: CASSFGRLKAGELFF.

Only a few counts were recorded for this clonotype. The chain is built from TRBV13 and TRBJ1-1, with no clear D. The CDR3 totals 12 residues. Trimming shortened V by 4 bases and J by 8 bases, and 11 bases separated the two germline ends. Germline V gene data show CDR1 as PRHDT and CDR2 as FYEKMQ (reference sequence). The CDR3 protein is CASSYQPPEAFF. The CDR3 DNA follows: TGTGCCAGCAGCTATCAACCTCCAGAAGCTTTCTTT.

This clonotype came up a few times. The V gene is TRBV5-6, the J gene TRBJ2-5; 12 bases are shared with TRBD2. CDR1 is SGHDT and CDR2 is YYEEEE in the germline V gene. CDR3 length: 16 amino acids. V lost 4 bases and J lost 1; bases outside the gene matches: 5. The CDR3 sequence: CASSVGTSGLQETQYF. In nucleotides, the CDR3 is TGTGCCAGCAGCGTAGGGACTAGCGGGCTCCAAGAGACCCAGTACTTC.

This clonotype was detected a few times. V and J are TRBV28 and TRBJ1-5; D perhaps matches TRBD1 (6 bases). The V gene lost 1 base and the J gene lost 2 bases, with 6 bases spanning the gap. The CDR3 is 14 amino acids. CDR1 is MDHEN, CDR2 SYDVKM, per germline. This CDR3 is CASSLSGGNQPQHF. The CDR3 DNA follows: TGTGCCAGCAGTTTATCAGGGGGCAATCAGCCCCAGCATTTT.

This clonotype was detected ten times or more. V and J are TRBV18 and TRBJ1-4; D is possibly TRBD1 (5 bases). Germline CDR1 reads KGHSH; CDR2 reads LQKENI. The CDR3 extends over 14 amino acids. V was pared by 5 bases and J by 7 bases, with 14 bases between. The CDR3 is CASSSGVFREKLFF. The CDR3 DNA reads TGTGCCAGCTCATCGGGGGTCTTTCGTGAAAAACTGTTTTTT.

The genes are TRBV7-9 and TRBJ2-7, with D possibly being TRBD1 (6 bases). In germline, CDR1 is SEHNR, CDR2 FQNEAQ (reference sequence). The CDR3 contains 16 residues. Trimming cost V 4 bases and J 0 bases, with 16 bases left between them. CDR3 in amino acids: CASSSPPRGNSYEQYF. DNA for the CDR3: TGTGCCAGCAGCTCCCCCCCCAGGGGAAACTCCTACGAGCAGTACTTC.

This clonotype was detected many times. The gene calls are TRBV6-1 and TRBJ2-6; D is unresolved. This CDR3 is 13 amino acids long. Trimming shortened V by 7 bases and J by 5 bases, and 9 bases separated the two germline ends. The germline gives CDR1 MNHNS, CDR2 SASEGT. CDR3 residues: CASTQGRANVLTF. DNA of the CDR3: TGTGCCAGCACTCAAGGCCGGGCCAACGTCCTGACTTTC.

This clonotype was observed once. The chain joins TRBV27 to TRBJ2-3; 7 nucleotides line up with TRBD1. Losses at the gene ends were 2 bases for V and 3 bases for J; bases not matched to a gene: 2. Looked up from germline, CDR1 is MNHEY and CDR2 is SMNVEV (reference sequence). The CDR3 is 14 residues long. The CDR3 sequence: CASSLRQGTDTQYF. CDR3 bases: TGTGCCAGCAGTTTAAGACAGGGAACAGATACGCAGTATTTT.

A few counts support this clonotype. The CDR3 loop reads CASSLRTSGVQETQYF. The CDR3 DNA reads as TGTGCCAGCAGCTTAAGGACTAGCGGGGTACAAGAGACCCAGTACTTC. The V and J genes are TRBV7-2 and TRBJ2-5; 12 nucleotides agree with TRBD2. Germline values: CDR1 SGHTA, CDR2 FQGNSA. The CDR3 sequence is 16 residues long. J lost 2 bases, V lost 2 bases, and 3 bases had no gene match. Drawing the rest from reference TRBV7-2 and TRBJ2-5, the complete variable domain is GAGVSQSPSNKVTEKGKDVELRCDPISGHTALYWYRQSLGQGLEFLIYFQGNSAPDKSGLPSDRFSAERTGGSVSTLTIQRTQQEDSAVYLCASSLRTSGVQETQYFGPGTRLLVL.

CDR3 amino acids: CASSESGNYGYTF. The CDR3 DNA reads as TGCGCCAGCAGTGAATCAGGAAACTATGGCTACACCTTC. This sequence joins TRBV10-1 and TRBJ1-2; no clear D. The germline V gene encodes CDR1 WNHNN and CDR2 SYGVQD (reference sequence). V gave up 3 bases and J gave up 2 bases, with 7 bases separating them. The CDR3 covers 13 residues.

This clonotype came up many times. V and J are TRBV9 and TRBJ1-1, with D possibly matching TRBD1 (6 bases). The CDR3 covers 15 residues. Germline V gives CDR1 SGDLS, CDR2 YYNGEE. Trimming cost V 4 bases and J 5 bases, with 18 bases left between them. CDR3 loop: CASSPGRGAWTEAFF. The CDR3 coding sequence is TGTGCCAGCAGCCCCGGAAGGGGGGCCTGGACTGAAGCTTTCTTT. Supplemented by reference TRBV9 and TRBJ1-1, the full variable domain reads DSGVTQTPKHLITATGQRVTLRCSPRSGDLSVYWYQQSLDQGLQFLIQYYNGEERAKGNILERFSAQQFPDLHSELNLSSLELGDSALYFCASSPGRGAWTEAFFGQGTRLTVV.

This clonotype has at least ten counts. V and J are TRBV7-9 and TRBJ2-3; 8 positions agree with TRBD1. Germline V lookup: CDR1 SEHNR, CDR2 FQNEAQ (reference sequence). Trimming at V came to 6 bases and at J to 2 bases, leaving 7 bases not matched to a gene. The CDR3 contains 15 residues. The CDR3, as DNA: TGTGCCAGCAGATCCGACAGGGGCTTCACAGATACGCAGTATTTT. This sequence encodes CASRSDRGFTDTQYF.

This clonotype was seen repeatedly, ten times or more. The chain carries TRBV2 and TRBJ2-3; 7 bases are shared with TRBD2. V gave up 1 base and J gave up 2 bases; unmatched junction bases: 6. The CDR3 length is 16 residues. Per germline, CDR1 SNHLY and CDR2 FYNNEI. The CDR3 bases are TGTGCCAGCAGTGAAGGTTCCGGGACTAACACAGATACGCAGTATTTT. As protein: CASSEGSGTNTDTQYF. The full variable domain, its missing parts supplied by reference TRBV2 and TRBJ2-3, is EPEVTQTPSHQVTQMGQEVILRCVPISNHLYFYWYRQILGQKVEFLVSFYNNEISEKSEIFDDQFSVERPDGSNFTLKIRSTKLEDSAMYFCASSEGSGTNTDTQYFGPGTRLTVL.

This clonotype occurred many times. V is TRBV29-1 and J is TRBJ2-1, with a tentative D call TRBD1 (5 bases). The CDR3 loop spans 13 amino acids. Trimming pared 3 bases from V and 7 bases from J, leaving 13 bases between. Germline values: CDR1 SQVTM, CDR2 ANQGSEA. The CDR3 is CSVEGRVLNEQFF. CDR3 nucleotide sequence: TGCAGCGTTGAGGGCAGGGTGTTGAATGAGCAGTTCTTC.

The chain joins TRBV7-6 to TRBJ2-2, with 8 bases identical to TRBD1. Germline CDR1 and CDR2: SGHVS and FNYEAQ. V dropped 0 bases and J dropped 5; count of bases not matched to a gene: 8. The length of the CDR3 is 17 residues. The CDR3 nucleotides are TGTGCCAGCAGCTTAGCTGGCAGGACAGGGAGAACCGGGGAGCTGTTTTTT. Translated: CASSLAGRTGRTGELFF.

The sample holds many counts of this clonotype. V is TRBV7-2 and J is TRBJ1-1; a possible D gene is TRBD1 (5 bases). CDR3 length: 15 amino acids. Trimming took off 5 bases at V and 2 bases at J, with 15 bases between the two ends. The germline CDR1 and CDR2 sequences are SGHTA and FQGNSA. CDR3 sequence (DNA): TGTGCCAGCAGCCCCACCAGGGAGACAAACACTGAAGCTTTCTTT. Its protein is CASSPTRETNTEAFF. The full variable domain, completed using reference TRBV7-2 and TRBJ1-1, is GAGVSQSPSNKVTEKGKDVELRCDPISGHTALYWYRQSLGQGLEFLIYFQGNSAPDKSGLPSDRFSAERTGGSVSTLTIQRTQQEDSAVYLCASSPTRETNTEAFFGQGTRLTVV.

This clonotype was found many times. The chain uses TRBV10-3 and TRBJ2-3; no definite D call. Trimming removed 4 bases from V and 5 bases from J, with 4 bases in between. Germline assignment: CDR1 ENHRY and CDR2 SYGVKD. This CDR3 is 11 amino acids long. The CDR3 is CAISVGDTQYF. CDR3 in DNA: TGTGCCATCAGTGTTGGAGATACGCAGTATTTT.